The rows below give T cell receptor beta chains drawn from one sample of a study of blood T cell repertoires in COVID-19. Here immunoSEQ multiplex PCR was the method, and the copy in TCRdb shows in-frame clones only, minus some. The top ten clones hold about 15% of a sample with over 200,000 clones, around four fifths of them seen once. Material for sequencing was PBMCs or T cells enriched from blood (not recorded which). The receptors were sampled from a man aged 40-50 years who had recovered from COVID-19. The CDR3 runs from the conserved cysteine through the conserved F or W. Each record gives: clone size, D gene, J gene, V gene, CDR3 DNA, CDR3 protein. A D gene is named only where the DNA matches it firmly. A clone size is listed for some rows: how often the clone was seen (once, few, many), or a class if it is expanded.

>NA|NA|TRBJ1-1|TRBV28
TGTGCCAGCAGCTACAGGGTAATATCTTTAGCTTTCTTT
CASSYRVISLAFF
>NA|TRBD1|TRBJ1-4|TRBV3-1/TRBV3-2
TGTGCCAGCAGCCTATCGAGGGGGACAGGGGTAAAACTGTTTTTT
CASSLSRGTGVKLFF
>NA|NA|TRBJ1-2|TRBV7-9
TGTGCCAGCAGCTTGATGGAGGCTGGCTACACCTTC
CASSLMEAGYTF
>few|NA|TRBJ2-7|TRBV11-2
TGTGCCAGCAGCTTAGGCCCAGGGGCAGAGAGGTCCTACGAGCAGTACTTC
CASSLGPGAERSYEQYF
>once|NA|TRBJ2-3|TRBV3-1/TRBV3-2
TGTGCCAGCAGCTCGTTATGGGGGCCACGCACAGATACGCAGTATTTT
CASSSLWGPRTDTQYF
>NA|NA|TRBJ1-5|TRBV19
TGTGCCAGTAAGGAATCGGGAGGTAATCAGCCCCAGCATTTT
CASKESGGNQPQHF
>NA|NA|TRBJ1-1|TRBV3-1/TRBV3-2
TGTGCAGCTAAGCGGGGGACCAGTGGGACTGAAGCTTTCTTT
CAAKRGTSGTEAFF
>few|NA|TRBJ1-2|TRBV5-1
TGCGCCAGCAGCTTGGGGGGGCGTATGGGCTATGGCTACACCTTC
CASSLGGRMGYGYTF
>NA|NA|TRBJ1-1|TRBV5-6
TGTGCCAGCGGGGGGGCCTTCGGGGCCGACACTGAAGCTTTCTTT
CASGGAFGADTEAFF
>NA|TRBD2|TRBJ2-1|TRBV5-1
TGCGCCAGCACTCTTTGGGGGTCGCGGGAGGGCCTATACAATGAGCAGTTCTTC
CASTLWGSREGLYNEQFF
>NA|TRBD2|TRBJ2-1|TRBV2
TGTGCCAGCACGACTAGCGGGCCATCCTACAATGAGCAGTTCTTC
CASTTSGPSYNEQFF
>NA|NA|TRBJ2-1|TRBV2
TGTGCCAGCAGGAGGAGGGTTGGTGAGCAGTTCTTC
CASRRRVGEQFF
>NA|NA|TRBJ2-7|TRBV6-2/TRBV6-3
TGTGCCAGCAGATACTTCCTACAGGGCAACGAGCAGTACTTC
CASRYFLQGNEQYF
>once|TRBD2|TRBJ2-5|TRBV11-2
TGTGCCAGCAGCCTCCTCGCCCTAGCGGGAGGGAGGGGGGAGACCCAGTACTTC
CASSLLALAGGRGETQYF
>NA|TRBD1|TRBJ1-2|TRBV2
TGTGCCAGCGACGGGACAGGGGGCGCTTTCTATGGCTACACCTTC
CASDGTGGAFYGYTF
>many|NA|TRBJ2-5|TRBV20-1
TGCAGCGGGGGGCCCGGCGGGACCCAGTACTTC
CSGGPGGTQYF
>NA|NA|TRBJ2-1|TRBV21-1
TGTGCCAGCAGCAAGGGGACTTTCTACAATGAGCAGTTCTTC
CASSKGTFYNEQFF
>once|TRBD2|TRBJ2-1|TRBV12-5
TGTGCTAGTGGTGCTAGCGGGAGGGCCAATGAGCAGTTCTTC
CASGASGRANEQFF
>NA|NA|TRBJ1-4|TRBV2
TGTGCCAGCCGGCCCTCCAATGGGGCGAATGAAAAACTGTTTTTT
CASRPSNGANEKLFF
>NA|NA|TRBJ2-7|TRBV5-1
TGCGCCAGCAGCTTGGGTCCGAGTGGCTCCTACGAGCAGTACTTC
CASSLGPSGSYEQYF
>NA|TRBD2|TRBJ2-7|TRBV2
TGTGCCAGCAAAGGGCAGGGAGGGACCTACGAGCAGTACTTC
CASKGQGGTYEQYF
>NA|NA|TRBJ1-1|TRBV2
TGTGCCAGCAGTTACAGGGAAGGCACTGAAGCTTTCTTT
CASSYREGTEAFF
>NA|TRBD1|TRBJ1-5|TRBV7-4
TGTGCCAGCAGCCCTCCACAGGGGGCGATAGGTCAGCCCCAGCATTTT
CASSPPQGAIGQPQHF
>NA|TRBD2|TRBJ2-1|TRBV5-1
TGCGCCAGCAGCTTTTTCGACGGGGGGGATGAGCAGTTCTTC
CASSFFDGGDEQFF
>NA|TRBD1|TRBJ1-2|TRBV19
TGTGCCAGTAGTAACTCCGGGACAGCCTACTATGGCTACACCTTC
CASSNSGTAYYGYTF
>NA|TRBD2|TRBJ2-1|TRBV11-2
TGTGCCAGCAGCCCAACCCCCAGCGGGGCCTCCTACAATGAGCAGTTCTTC
CASSPTPSGASYNEQFF
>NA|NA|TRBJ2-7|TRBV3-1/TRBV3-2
TGTGCCAGCAGCACAACCAAATACGAGCAGTACTTC
CASSTTKYEQYF
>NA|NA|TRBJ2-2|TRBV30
TGTGCCTGGAGTGTTATCTCCGGGGAGCTGTTTTTT
CAWSVISGELFF
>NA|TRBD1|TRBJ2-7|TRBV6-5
TGTGCCAGCACCGTGGACAGGGGAGGGACCTACGAGCAGTACTTC
CASTVDRGGTYEQYF
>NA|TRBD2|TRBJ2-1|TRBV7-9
TGTGCCAGCAGCCCCGGGACTAGCGTCAATGAGCAGTTCTTC
CASSPGTSVNEQFF
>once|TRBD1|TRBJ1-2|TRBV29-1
TGCAGCGTCGGGGGGCGGGAAATTTCGACAGGGGGCAATATCTATGGCTACACCTTC
CSVGGREISTGGNIYGYTF
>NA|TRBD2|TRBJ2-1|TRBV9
TGTGCCAGCAGCTTACCGGGACTAGCGGGGTATGCCTCCTACAATGAGCAGTTCTTC
CASSLPGLAGYASYNEQFF
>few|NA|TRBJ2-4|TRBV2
TGTGCCAGCCAAACTTCAGCCAAAAACATTCAGTACTTC
CASQTSAKNIQYF
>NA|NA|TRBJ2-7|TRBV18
TGTGCCAGCTCCCTTGGCAGCGGGTTCGCCTACGAGCAGTACTTC
CASSLGSGFAYEQYF
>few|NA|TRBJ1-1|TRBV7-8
TGTGCCAGCAGCCCCGTCGGGGGAAGGCCCTTTATGAACACTGAAGCTTTCTTT
CASSPVGGRPFMNTEAFF
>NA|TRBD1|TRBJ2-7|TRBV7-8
TGTGCCAGCAGCTTCGGGACAGGGGTCTCCTACGAGCAGTACTTC
CASSFGTGVSYEQYF
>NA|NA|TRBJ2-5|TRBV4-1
TGCGCCAGCAGCCTCCCTGCGGCGGGGGCGGAGACCCAGTACTTC
CASSLPAAGAETQYF
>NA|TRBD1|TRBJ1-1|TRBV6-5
TGTGCCAGCAGTTACCGGACAGGGGCTGCTTTCTTT
CASSYRTGAAFF
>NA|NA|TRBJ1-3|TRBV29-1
TGCAGCGCTAAGGCGGGTGCTGGAAACACCATATATTTT
CSAKAGAGNTIYF
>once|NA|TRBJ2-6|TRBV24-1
TGTGCCACCGCCCAGTCTGGGGCCAACGTCCTGACTTTC
CATAQSGANVLTF
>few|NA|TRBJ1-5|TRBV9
TGTGCCAGCAGCGTAAAGGGGAATAGCAATCAGCCCCAGCATTTT
CASSVKGNSNQPQHF
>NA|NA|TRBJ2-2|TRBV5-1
TGCGCCAGCAGCCCAAGCACGGGATCGGCCACCGGGGAGCTGTTTTTT
CASSPSTGSATGELFF
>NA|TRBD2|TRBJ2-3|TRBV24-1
TGTGCCACCAGTGATTTTAGCGGGAGGCAGACAGATACGCAGTATTTT
CATSDFSGRQTDTQYF